This TCR beta chain was identified in a study of CD8+CD57+ T cells in acquired aplastic anemia. Study as a whole: Sorting CD4+ and CD8+ cells gave DNA averaging 3.2 ug. Study results and limitations: Levels of CD8+ Simpson's diversity were not significantly distinct in patients versus controls.

Investigators profiled TCR beta VDJ and CDR3 from genomic DNA template. MiXCR, run by TCRdb on the reads, gives a single entry per CDR3 protein. In the table there are about 220,000 distinct CDR3 sequences, roughly 33% of which are singletons. This clonotype occurred many times. Its antigen is currently unknown. This CDR3 is built from 13 residues. Trimming cost V 6 bases and J 4 bases; bases outside gene matches: 7. The V gene's germline CDR1 is SQVTM and CDR2 ANQGSEA. V and J are TRBV29-1 and TRBJ2-5; 8 positions agree with TRBD1. The TCR comes from a human donor in good health, serving as a control. The source material was sorted CD4+, CD8+, or CD8+CD57+ T cells (not recorded which) from PBMCs. CDR3 sequence: CSVRQGFGETQYF. CDR3 DNA sequence: TGCAGCGTCAGACAGGGGTTCGGAGAGACCCAGTACTTC.